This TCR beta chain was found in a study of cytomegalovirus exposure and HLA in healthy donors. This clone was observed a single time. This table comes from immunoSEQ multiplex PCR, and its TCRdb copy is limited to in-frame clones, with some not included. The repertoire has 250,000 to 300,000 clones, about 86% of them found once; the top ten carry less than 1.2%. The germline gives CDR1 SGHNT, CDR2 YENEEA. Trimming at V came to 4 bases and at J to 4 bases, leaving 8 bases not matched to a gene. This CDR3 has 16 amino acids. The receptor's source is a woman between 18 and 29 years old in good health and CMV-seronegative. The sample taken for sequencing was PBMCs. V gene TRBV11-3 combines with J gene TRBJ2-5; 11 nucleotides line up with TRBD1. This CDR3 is CASSSLDRGPRETQYF. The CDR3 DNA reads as TGTGCCAGCAGCTCGCTGGACAGGGGGCCCCGAGAGACCCAGTACTTC. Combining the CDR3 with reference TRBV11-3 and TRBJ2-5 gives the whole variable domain EAGVVQSPRYKIIEKKQPVAFWCNPISGHNTLYWYLQNLGQGPELLIRYENEEAVDDSQLPKDRFSAERLKGVDSTLKIQPAELGDSAVYLCASSSLDRGPRETQYFGPGTRLLVL.